This TCR beta chain was sequenced in a study of blood T cell repertoires in COVID-19. Study-wide background: From the United States, Italy and Spain came samples of acute and convalescent COVID-19. From T cells, B-cell-depleted T cells, or PBMCs came the material, which was cDNA or gDNA.

The CDR3 is made up of 15 amino acids. Per the germline V gene, CDR1 is LNHDA and CDR2 is SQIVND (reference sequence). V shed 1 base and J 0 bases; nucleotides not matched to a gene: 2. In the study's own analysis: Amplification from reference gene primers served as the basis for estimated nucleated cell counts. Sequencing used immunoSEQ multiplex PCR; TCRdb keeps in-frame clones, though not all of them. The V and J calls and the clone size are those of that table, but D and trimming were determined from the DNA. The sample lists 100,000 to 120,000 clones; 75% to 90% were seen once. Sequenced: peripheral blood. The rearrangement uses TRBV19 and TRBJ1-2, with 7 bases fitting TRBD1. This clonotype was sampled from a woman aged 40-49 years with acute or convalescent COVID-19. CDR3 amino acids: CASSIVQGANYGYTF. CDR3 coding DNA: TGTGCCAGTAGTATAGTCCAGGGGGCTAACTATGGCTACACCTTC.